The 21 T cell receptor beta chains reported below all come from one sample, sequenced in a study of regulatory T cells in long-lasting Graves disease. Investigators prepared the TCR beta libraries by applying iRepertoire HTBI primers and Arm-PCR of CDR3 regions. TCRdb re-analysed the multiplex PCR reads in MiXCR, keeping a single row per CDR3 protein. The data contain about 420,000 distinct CDR3 sequences, about a quarter of them singletons. Time point meaning: persistent/refractory GD, antithyroid drugs over 5 years with positive TRAb. RNA from PBMCs was the source of the TCR library. Specimen: peripheral blood mononuclear cells (PBMCs), collected when the disease was refractory, from a patient treated with antithyroid drugs. The receptors originated from a female donor with Graves disease.

This clonotype was counted many times. The chain joins TRBV6-1 to TRBJ2-4; D gene unclear. CDR1 is MNHNS, CDR2 SASEGT, per germline. The V gene lost 4 bases and the J gene lost 0 bases, with 13 bases spanning the gap. The CDR3 spans 16 residues. The CDR3 is CASSGYAPKAKNIQYF. As DNA, the CDR3 is TGTGCCAGCAGTGGCTACGCCCCGAAAGCCAAAAACATTCAGTACTTC.

V and J are TRBV27 and TRBJ2-7, with D hard to call. Germline loops: CDR1 MNHEY, CDR2 SMNVEV (reference sequence). The CDR3 is made up of 13 amino acids. V was trimmed by 1 base and J by 4 bases, leaving 8 bases between them. This CDR3 is CASSLWRSYEQYF. For the CDR3, the DNA is TGTGCCAGCAGTTTATGGCGGTCTTACGAGCAGTACTTC.

This clonotype has at least ten counts. V is TRBV6-5 and J is TRBJ1-4, with no clear D. Germline loops: CDR1 MNHEY, CDR2 SVGAGI. V was pared by 0 bases and J by 2 bases, with 10 bases between. This CDR3 comprises 16 residues. The CDR3 bases are TGTGCCAGCAGTTACTCGAGTGGGGAGACTAATGAAAAACTGTTTTTT. Translated, it gives CASSYSSGETNEKLFF.

This clonotype was observed many times. The chain joins TRBV3-1 to TRBJ1-4, with D unresolved. The CDR3 is 14 amino acids. Germline lookup yields CDR1 LGHDT and CDR2 YNNKEL (reference sequence). Trimming removed 1 base from V and 6 bases from J, with 9 bases in between. CDR3 protein: CASSQGASDEKLFF. In DNA form, the CDR3 reads TGTGCCAGCAGCCAAGGTGCATCGGATGAAAAACTGTTTTTT.

The DNA of the CDR3 is TGTGCCAGCAGCCCCCAGGTGTGGCCTTACGAGCAGTACTTC. This translates into CASSPQVWPYEQYF. This sequence joins TRBV7-9 and TRBJ2-7; D gene ambiguous. Deletions cut 5 bases from V and 4 bases from J, with 15 bases between. Per germline, CDR1 SEHNR and CDR2 FQNEAQ (reference sequence). The CDR3 contains 14 residues.

V gene TRBV29-1 combines with J gene TRBJ1-2; the match to TRBD1 covers 7 bases. The CDR3 contains 14 residues. The germline CDR1 and CDR2 sequences are SQVTM and ANQGSEA. The junction had 10 bases not matched to a gene; V was cut back by 3 bases and J by 6 bases. Here the CDR3 reads CSVEEWDRPNGYTF. The CDR3 region has the DNA TGCAGCGTTGAGGAATGGGACAGACCAAATGGCTACACCTTC.

This clonotype has a handful of counts. The rearrangement uses TRBV28 and TRBJ1-5; tentative D call: TRBD1 (6 bases). Per the germline V gene, CDR1 is MDHEN and CDR2 is SYDVKM. The V end lost 4 bases, the J end lost 1 base, and 14 bases lay between the germline ends. The CDR3 consists of 16 residues. The CDR3 DNA reads as TGTGCCAGCAGTTCAGGACAGATATCGAGCAATCAGCCCCAGCATTTT. As protein: CASSSGQISSNQPQHF.

V and J are TRBV29-1 and TRBJ2-3; TRBD2 might be the D (6 bases). Trimming stripped 3 bases from V and 3 bases from J, with 22 bases between. CDR1 is SQVTM and CDR2 is ANQGSEA in the germline V gene. The CDR3 sequence is 17 residues long. DNA of the CDR3: TGCAGCGTTGATTCGGGCCGGAGTTGGCGGGGAACAGATACGCAGTATTTT. Its translation is CSVDSGRSWRGTDTQYF.

In regard to this clonotype: Possible read error: a much larger clone is one base away. Without the conserved terminal phenylalanine or tryptophan, this CDR3 likely stems from a read error. V and J are TRBV12-3 or TRBV12-4 and TRBJ1-1; 8 positions agree with TRBD1. The CDR3 loop spans 14 amino acids. With V trimmed by 4 bases and J by 3 bases, 4 bases remained unmatched. CDR3 sequence reads: CASSSGGLDTEAFL. The DNA of the CDR3 is TGTGCCAGCAGTTCAGGGGGCTTAGACACTGAAGCTTTCTTA.

The chain employs TRBV20-1 and TRBJ1-6, with 8 bases matching TRBD1. The CDR3 loop spans 15 amino acids. Germline CDR1 and CDR2: DFQATT and SNEGSKA (reference sequence). The J segment lost 8 bases and the V segment lost 2 bases, leaving 8 bases of the junction unmatched. The CDR3 is CSARMDRVGDSPLHF. CDR3 nucleotides: TGCAGTGCTAGAATGGACAGGGTGGGCGATTCACCCCTCCACTTT.

The V gene is TRBV19, the J gene TRBJ2-7; D might be TRBD2 (6 bases). This CDR3 region has 17 residues. Germline CDR1 LNHDA, CDR2 SQIVND (reference sequence). Trimming cost V 2 bases and J 4 bases, with 21 bases left between them. The CDR3 sequence is CASSISFGGRSAYEQYF. The DNA of the CDR3 is TGTGCCAGTAGTATAAGTTTCGGGGGACGGTCGGCATACGAGCAGTACTTC.

This clonotype was detected a few times. The chain's CDR3 is CASSSRQGEAFF. The CDR3 DNA follows: TGTGCCAGCTCCTCCCGACAGGGGGAAGCTTTCTTT. This rearrangement joins TRBV18 to TRBJ1-1; 8 nucleotides agree with TRBD1. The CDR3 contains 12 residues. Germline CDR1 is KGHSH and CDR2 is LQKENI. The V gene end was trimmed by 6 bases and the J gene end by 8 bases; junction bases not matched to a gene: 5.

The chain is built from TRBV12-3 or TRBV12-4 and TRBJ2-4; 15 nucleotides align to TRBD2. J gave up 1 base and V 5 bases, and 12 bases lay outside the gene matches. The CDR3 runs to 20 residues. CDR3 sequence (DNA): TGTGCCAGCAGTGGGACCGGGACTAGCGGGAGGAACGCGGCCAAAAACATTCAGTACTTC. Protein: CASSGTGTSGRNAAKNIQYF.

Ten or more counts support this clonotype. The rearrangement links TRBV25-1 to TRBJ2-7; 8 bases map to TRBD1. The trim removed 1 base at V and 2 bases at J, leaving 4 bases unmatched. This CDR3 region has 15 residues. Germline assignment: CDR1 MGHDK and CDR2 SYGVNS. DNA for the CDR3: TGTGCCAGCAGTGAATGGACAGGGCCAACCTACGAGCAGTACTTC. This gives the protein CASSEWTGPTYEQYF.

About this clonotype: A much larger clone lies one base from this, so it may be a read error. The rearrangement links TRBV28 to TRBJ2-7; 9 bases are shared with TRBD2. Germline V gives CDR1 MDHEN, CDR2 SYDVKM. The length of the CDR3 is 16 residues. CDR3: CANSPLSSGISYEQYF. DNA of the CDR3: TGTGCCAACAGTCCACTATCTAGCGGGATAAGCTACGAGCAGTACTTC.

The chain has TRBV27 and TRBJ2-5; maybe TRBD2 (6 bases). The CDR3 is 16 residues long. Germline values: CDR1 MNHEY, CDR2 SMNVEV (reference sequence). V lost 5 bases to trimming and J lost 1 base, with 17 bases between them. The CDR3 nucleotides are TGTGCCAGCAGTCCAGGGACGCAAGCGGGCCAAGAGACCCAGTACTTC. Encoded protein: CASSPGTQAGQETQYF.

The genes are TRBV18 and TRBJ2-1; TRBD1 matches 10 bases. The CDR3 consists of 15 residues. CDR1 and CDR2 from the germline V gene are KGHSH and LQKENI. Losses at the gene ends were 6 bases for V and 6 bases for J; bases not matched to a gene: 8. The CDR3 sequence is CASSRGGTGVNEQFF. The CDR3 region has the DNA TGTGCCAGCTCTAGAGGTGGGACAGGGGTCAATGAGCAGTTCTTC.

Only a few counts were recorded for this clonotype. The J gene is TRBJ2-7, the V gene TRBV19; D gene ambiguous. From germline, CDR1 is LNHDA and CDR2 SQIVND (reference sequence). The CDR3 loop spans 14 amino acids. V gave up 8 bases and J gave up 4 bases, with 18 bases separating them. CDR3 amino acids: CASSSYWGGYEQYF. The CDR3 bases are TGTGCCAGTTCGTCCTACTGGGGTGGTTACGAGCAGTACTTC.

This clonotype was seen repeatedly, ten times or more. The chain joins TRBV6-2 or TRBV6-3 to TRBJ1-1; the match to TRBD1 covers 8 bases. CDR1 and CDR2 (germline): MNHEY, SVGEGT. V lost 5 bases, J lost 4 bases, and 9 bases stayed unmatched. This CDR3 has 15 residues. CDR3 sequence: CASSEGFQGATEAFF. The CDR3, as DNA: TGTGCCAGCAGTGAGGGTTTCCAGGGGGCCACTGAAGCTTTCTTT.

This clonotype was seen at least ten times. The chain has TRBV20-1 and TRBJ2-1; D is undetermined. This CDR3 has 14 amino acids. Per germline, CDR1 DFQATT and CDR2 SNEGSKA (reference sequence). Trimming pared 5 bases from V and 0 bases from J, leaving 11 bases between. The CDR3 region has the DNA TGCAGTGCTTCCCGGGCGAGCTCCTACAATGAGCAGTTCTTC. Amino acid sequence: CSASRASSYNEQFF.

This clonotype was recorded a few times. The V gene is TRBV4-1, the J gene TRBJ2-4, with D possibly TRBD2 on 6 matching bases. Trimming removed 1 base at V and 7 bases at J, with 20 bases between. Germline CDR1 reads MGHRA; CDR2 reads YSYEKL. CDR3 length: 17 amino acids. CDR3 loop: CASSQVEGSGPRNIQYF. The CDR3 DNA sequence: TGCGCCAGCAGCCAAGTGGAGGGGTCAGGTCCCAGGAACATTCAGTACTTC.